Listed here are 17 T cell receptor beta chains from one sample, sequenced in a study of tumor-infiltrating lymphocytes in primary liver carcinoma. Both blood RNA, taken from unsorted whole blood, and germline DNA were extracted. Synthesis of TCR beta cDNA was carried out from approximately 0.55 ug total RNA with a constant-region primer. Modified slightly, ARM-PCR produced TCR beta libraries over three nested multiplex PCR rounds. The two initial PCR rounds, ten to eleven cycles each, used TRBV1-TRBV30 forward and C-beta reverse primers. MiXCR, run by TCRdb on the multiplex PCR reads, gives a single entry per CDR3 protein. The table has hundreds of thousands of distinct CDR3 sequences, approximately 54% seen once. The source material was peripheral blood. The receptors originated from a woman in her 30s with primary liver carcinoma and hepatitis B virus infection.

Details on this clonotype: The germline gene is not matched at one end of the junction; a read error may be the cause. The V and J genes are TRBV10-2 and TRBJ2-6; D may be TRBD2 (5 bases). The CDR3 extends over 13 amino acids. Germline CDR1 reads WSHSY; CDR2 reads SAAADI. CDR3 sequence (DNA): TGCGCCAGCAGGGAGGCTGGGGTCAACGTCTTGACTTTC. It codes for CASREAGVNVLTF.

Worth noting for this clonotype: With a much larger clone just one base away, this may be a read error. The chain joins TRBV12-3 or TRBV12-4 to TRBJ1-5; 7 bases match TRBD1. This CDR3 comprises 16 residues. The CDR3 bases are TGTGCCAACAGTGGCATTACAGGGGTTGGCAATCAGCCCCAGCATTTT. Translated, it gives CANSGITGVGNQPQHF.

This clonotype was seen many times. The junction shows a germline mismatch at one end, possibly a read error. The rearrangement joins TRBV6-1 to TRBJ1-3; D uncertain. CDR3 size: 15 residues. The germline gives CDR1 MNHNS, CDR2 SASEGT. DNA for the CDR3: TGTGCCAGCAGTGAACGTGACTCCTCTGGGAACACCATATATTTT. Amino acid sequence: CASSERDSSGNTIYF.

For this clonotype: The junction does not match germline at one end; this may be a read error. The CDR3: CACSQTGNAGANVLNF. The CDR3 region has the DNA TGCGCCTGCAGCCAAACAGGGAATGCTGGGGCCAACGTCCTGAATTTC. The chain joins TRBV4-3 to TRBJ2-6, with D perhaps TRBD1 (6 bases). This CDR3 is built from 16 residues. Germline V gene sequence: CDR1 LGHNA, CDR2 YSLEER.

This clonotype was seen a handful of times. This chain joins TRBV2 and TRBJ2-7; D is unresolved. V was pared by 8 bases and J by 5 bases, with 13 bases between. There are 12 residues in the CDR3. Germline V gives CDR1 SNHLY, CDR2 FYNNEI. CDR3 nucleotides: TGTGCCAGCGGCTACACGGCGAACGAGCAGTACTTC. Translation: CASGYTANEQYF.

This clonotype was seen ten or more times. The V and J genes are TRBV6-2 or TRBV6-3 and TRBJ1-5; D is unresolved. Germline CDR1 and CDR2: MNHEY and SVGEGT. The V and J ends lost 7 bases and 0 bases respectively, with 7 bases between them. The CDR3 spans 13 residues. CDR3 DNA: TGTGCCAGCACGGGGTATAGCAATCAGCCCCAGCATTTT. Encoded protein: CASTGYSNQPQHF.

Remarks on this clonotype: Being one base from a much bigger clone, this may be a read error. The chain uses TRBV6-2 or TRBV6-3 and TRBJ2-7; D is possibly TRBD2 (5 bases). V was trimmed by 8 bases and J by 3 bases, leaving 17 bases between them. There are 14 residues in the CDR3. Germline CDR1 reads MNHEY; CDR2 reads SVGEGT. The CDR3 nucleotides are TGTGCCAGCCACCGGGAACTCGAGTTCTACGAGCAGTACTTC. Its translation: CASHRELEFYEQYF.

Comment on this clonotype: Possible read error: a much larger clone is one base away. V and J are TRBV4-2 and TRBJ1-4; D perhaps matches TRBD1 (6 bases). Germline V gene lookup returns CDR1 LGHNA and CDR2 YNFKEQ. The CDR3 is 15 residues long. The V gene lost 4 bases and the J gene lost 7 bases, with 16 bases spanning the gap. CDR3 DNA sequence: TGTGCCAGCAGCCCAATGGACAGCAATAGTGAAAAACTGTTTTTT. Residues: CASSPMDSNSEKLFF.

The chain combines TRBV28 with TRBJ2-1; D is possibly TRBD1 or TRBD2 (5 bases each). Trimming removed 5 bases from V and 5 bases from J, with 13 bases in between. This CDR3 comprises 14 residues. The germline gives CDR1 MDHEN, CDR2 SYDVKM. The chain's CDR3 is CASSDYRDHNEQFF. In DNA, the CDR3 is TGTGCCAGCAGTGATTACCGGGACCACAATGAGCAGTTCTTC.

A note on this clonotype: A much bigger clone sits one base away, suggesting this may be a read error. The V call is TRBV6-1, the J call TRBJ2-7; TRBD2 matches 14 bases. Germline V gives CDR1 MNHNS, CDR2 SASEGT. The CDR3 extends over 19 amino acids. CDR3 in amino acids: CANSGKQRLAGGSSYEQYF. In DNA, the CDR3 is TGTGCCAACAGTGGCAAACAGAGACTAGCGGGAGGGAGCTCCTACGAGCAGTACTTC.

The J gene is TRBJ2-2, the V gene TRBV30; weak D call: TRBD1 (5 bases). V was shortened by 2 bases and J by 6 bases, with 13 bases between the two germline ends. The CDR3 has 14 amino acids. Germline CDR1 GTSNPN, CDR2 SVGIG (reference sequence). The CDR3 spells CAWSPRTPPGELFF. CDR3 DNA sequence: TGTGCCTGGAGTCCACGGACACCCCCCGGGGAGCTGTTTTTT. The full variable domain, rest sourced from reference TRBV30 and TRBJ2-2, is SQTIHQWPATLVQPVGSPLSLECTVEGTSNPNLYWYRQAAGRGLQLLFYSVGIGQISSEVPQNLSASRPQDRQFILSSKKLLLSDSGFYLCAWSPRTPPGELFFGEGSRLTVL.

The CDR3 protein is CSAKGTSGSELFYNEQFF. The CDR3 DNA follows: TGCAGCGCTAAAGGGACTAGCGGGAGTGAGTTATTCTACAATGAGCAGTTCTTC. The V and J genes are TRBV29-1 and TRBJ2-1; 14 bases are a match to TRBD2. V gave up 7 bases and J gave up 3 bases; unmatched junction bases: 14. Germline V CDR1 and CDR2: SQVTM, ANQGSEA. The CDR3 runs 18 residues.

CDR3 nucleotide sequence: TGTGCCAGCAACTCCCGGGACGTTAGCAATCAGCCCCAGCATTTT. It specifies CASNSRDVSNQPQHF. The chain recombines TRBV13 with TRBJ1-5; a weak D match, TRBD1 (5 bases). V lost 7 bases to trimming and J lost 0 bases, with 13 bases between them. CDR3 length: 15 residues. The germline gives CDR1 PRHDT, CDR2 FYEKMQ (reference sequence).

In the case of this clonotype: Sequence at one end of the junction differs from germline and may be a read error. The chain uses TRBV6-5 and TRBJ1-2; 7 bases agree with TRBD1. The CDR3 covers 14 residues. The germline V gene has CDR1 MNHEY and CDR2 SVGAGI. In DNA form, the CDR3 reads TGTGCCAGCAGTCCGGGGACAGCCAACTATGGCTGCACCTTC. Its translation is CASSPGTANYGCTF.

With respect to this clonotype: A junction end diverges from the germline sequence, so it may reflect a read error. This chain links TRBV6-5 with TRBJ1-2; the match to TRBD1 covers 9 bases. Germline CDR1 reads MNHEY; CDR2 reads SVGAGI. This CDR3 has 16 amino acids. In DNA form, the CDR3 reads TGTGACAGCAGCTCGGACAGGGGAACAGCTAACTATGGTTACACCTTC. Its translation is CDSSSDRGTANYGYTF.

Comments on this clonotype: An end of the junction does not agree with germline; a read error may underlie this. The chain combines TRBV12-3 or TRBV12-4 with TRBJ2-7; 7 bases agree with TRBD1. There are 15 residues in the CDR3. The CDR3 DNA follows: TGTGCCAACAGTTTTTCCGTGACAGGGCCCTACGAGCAGTACTTC. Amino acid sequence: CANSFSVTGPYEQYF.

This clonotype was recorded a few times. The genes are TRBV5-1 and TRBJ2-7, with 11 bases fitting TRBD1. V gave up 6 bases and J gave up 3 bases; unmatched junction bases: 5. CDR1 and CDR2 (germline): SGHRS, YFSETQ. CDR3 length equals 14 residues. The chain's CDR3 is CASTTGTGGYEQYF. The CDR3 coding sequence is TGCGCCAGCACCACCGGGACAGGGGGCTACGAGCAGTACTTC.